This passage covers 26 T cell receptor beta chains from one sample sequenced in a study of identical twins. One entry per CDR3 protein, called by TCRdb with MiXCR from the 5' RACE reads. This sample yields hundreds of thousands of distinct CDR3 sequences, of which more than 6.5% are seen a single time; approximately 0.96% belongs to the top ten. The data were also submitted as part of a second study, on yellow fever vaccine responses in identical twins.

Source material: PBMCs. These receptors all come from a woman younger than 30 in good health.

The table lists this clonotype with a few counts. The chain joins TRBV2 to TRBJ2-7; 9 positions match TRBD2. This CDR3 comprises 14 residues. Trimming removed 5 bases from V and 6 bases from J; junction bases left unmatched: 8. Germline lookup yields CDR1 SNHLY and CDR2 FYNNEI. CDR3 residues: CASSLTGTSFEQYF. The CDR3, as DNA: TGTGCCAGCAGTTTAACCGGGACTAGCTTCGAGCAGTACTTC.

The chain recombines TRBV6-2 or TRBV6-3 with TRBJ1-1; D is uncertain. The V gene's germline CDR1 is MNHEY and CDR2 SVGEGT. CDR3 length equals 12 residues. V shed 2 bases and J shed 5 bases, with 6 bases lying between them. The CDR3 loop is CASSYPPTEAFF. CDR3 DNA sequence: TGTGCCAGCAGTTACCCACCTACTGAAGCTTTCTTT.

This clonotype was found a few times. This chain uses TRBV10-3 with TRBJ1-2, with 8 bases that match TRBD1. Germline loops: CDR1 ENHRY, CDR2 SYGVKD. CDR3 length: 14 amino acids. V lost 2 bases and J lost 8; bases outside the gene matches: 7. DNA of the CDR3: TGTGCCATCAGTGAGGGTAACAGGGGGGAAGGCTACACCTTC. It specifies CAISEGNRGEGYTF.

The chain is built from TRBV11-2 and TRBJ1-4; D not certain. The CDR3 contains 9 residues. Germline loops: CDR1 SGHAT, CDR2 FQNNGV. The ends were cut back, 11 bases at V and 6 bases at J, with 4 bases in the middle. CDR3 in amino acids: CAAHEKLFF. Written as DNA, the CDR3 is TGTGCCGCCCATGAAAAACTGTTTTTT.

The chain has TRBV3-1 and TRBJ2-7; TRBD1 matches 8 bases. The V and J ends lost 6 bases and 3 bases, in that order; junction bases with no gene match: 7. Germline CDR1 reads LGHDT; CDR2 reads YNNKEL (reference sequence). The CDR3 has 14 residues. The CDR3 DNA is TGTGCCAGCAGGCCGACAGGGGCACACTACGAGCAGTACTTC. This gives the protein CASRPTGAHYEQYF.

The chain has TRBV6-1 and TRBJ2-3; 8 bases align to TRBD2. The V and J ends lost 6 bases and 1 base, in that order; junction bases with no gene match: 12. This CDR3 spans 17 amino acids. Per germline, CDR1 MNHNS and CDR2 SASEGT. CDR3 sequence (DNA): TGTGCCAGCAGCGATAGCGGGAAAGACCTTGGCACAGATACGCAGTATTTT. Protein: CASSDSGKDLGTDTQYF.

This clonotype was detected a few times. The chain carries TRBV11-2 and TRBJ2-1; 11 positions agree with TRBD2. J gave up 7 bases and V 1 base, and 18 bases lay outside the gene matches. The germline V gene has CDR1 SGHAT and CDR2 FQNNGV. This CDR3 comprises 20 residues. The CDR3 nucleotides read TGTGCCAGCAGCTTAGTCCGGGCAATAGCGGGAGGGCCTGATACGAATGAGCAGTTCTTC. Its protein product is CASSLVRAIAGGPDTNEQFF.

The chain carries TRBV7-8 and TRBJ1-2; D is unclear. The germline CDR1 and CDR2 sequences are SGHVS and FQNEAQ. This CDR3 has 13 residues. The V and J ends lost 0 bases and 8 bases respectively, with 10 bases between them. The CDR3 DNA sequence: TGTGCCAGCAGCTTAGCGGCACTGCGGGGCTACACCTTC. It is translated as CASSLAALRGYTF.

This clonotype was detected only a few times. The chain has TRBV2 and TRBJ1-5; 9 nucleotides align to TRBD1. CDR1 and CDR2 (germline): SNHLY, FYNNEI. The CDR3 length is 15 residues. V shed 1 base and J 6 bases; nucleotides not matched to a gene: 4. CDR3 amino acids: CASSEGTGAGQPQHF. The CDR3 nucleotides are TGTGCCAGCAGTGAAGGGACAGGGGCAGGTCAGCCCCAGCATTTT.

This chain uses TRBV10-1 with TRBJ2-1, with 8 bases fitting TRBD2. Germline CDR1 is WNHNN and CDR2 is SYGVQD (reference sequence). The CDR3 covers 18 residues. With 0 bases clipped from V and 1 base from J, the junction kept 8 bases outside the gene matches. The CDR3 coding sequence is TGCGCCAGCAGTGAGTCGTCGGGGGGACTAGTTTCCTACAATGAGCAGTTCTTC. Protein product: CASSESSGGLVSYNEQFF.

The rearrangement joins TRBV20-1 to TRBJ2-7; D might be TRBD2 (6 bases). Germline CDR1 DFQATT, CDR2 SNEGSKA (reference sequence). This CDR3 has 14 residues. V gave up 3 bases and J gave up 4 bases, with 16 bases separating them. The chain's CDR3 is CSARDPGREYEQYF. CDR3 DNA: TGCAGTGCTAGGGACCCCGGGAGAGAATACGAGCAGTACTTC.

This clonotype occurred a few times. V is TRBV5-1 and J is TRBJ2-1; a possible D gene is TRBD2 (5 bases). The length of the CDR3 is 16 residues. V lost 0 bases to trimming and J lost 4 bases, with 14 bases between them. Looked up from germline, CDR1 is SGHRS and CDR2 is YFSETQ. The CDR3 DNA sequence: TGCGCCAGCAGCTTGGGTCCTGGGAGTCAATACAATGAGCAGTTCTTC. It translates to CASSLGPGSQYNEQFF. The full variable domain, completed using reference TRBV5-1 and TRBJ2-1, is KAGVTQTPRYLIKTRGQQVTLSCSPISGHRSVSWYQQTPGQGLQFLFEYFSETQRNKGNFPGRFSGRQFSNSRSEMNVSTLELGDSALYLCASSLGPGSQYNEQFFGPGTRLTVL.

The genes are TRBV20-1 and TRBJ2-5; TRBD1 or TRBD2 may be the D gene (5 bases each). The CDR3 spans 14 residues. The ends were cut back, 6 bases at V and 5 bases at J, with 19 bases in the middle. The germline V gene has CDR1 DFQATT and CDR2 SNEGSKA (reference sequence). The CDR3 sequence is CSARLPGRLETQYF. For the CDR3, the DNA is TGCAGTGCGCGTTTACCGGGACGGCTGGAGACCCAGTACTTC.

Only a few counts were recorded for this clonotype. The J gene is TRBJ2-1, the V gene TRBV7-9, with 9 nucleotides matching TRBD1. The trim removed 0 bases at V and 9 bases at J, leaving 9 bases unmatched. Per the germline V gene, CDR1 is SEHNR and CDR2 is FQNEAQ (reference sequence). This CDR3 spans 16 amino acids. CDR3 bases: TGTGCCAGCAGCTTAGCCGGGACAGGGACTACCGGTGAGCAGTTCTTC. Amino acids: CASSLAGTGTTGEQFF. Complete variable domain (other parts from reference TRBV7-9 and TRBJ2-1): DTGVSQNPRHKITKRGQNVTFRCDPISEHNRLYWYRQTLGQGPEFLTYFQNEAQLEKSRLLSDRFSAERPKGSFSTLEIQRTEQGDSAMYLCASSLAGTGTTGEQFFGPGTRLTVL.

The CDR3 region is CASSSGGNSNQPQHF. Here the CDR3 DNA reads TGTGCCAGCAGTTCGGGGGGTAATAGCAATCAGCCCCAGCATTTT. The chain uses TRBV27 and TRBJ1-5; possibly TRBD1 for D (5 bases). The CDR3 contains 15 residues. V lost 4 bases to trimming and J lost 0 bases, with 10 bases between them. Germline-derived CDR1 and CDR2 are MNHEY and SMNVEV (reference sequence).

This clonotype was observed many times. V is TRBV7-9 and J is TRBJ1-3; TRBD1 is a possible D gene (5 bases). In germline, CDR1 is SEHNR, CDR2 FQNEAQ (reference sequence). The germline V and J ends were trimmed by 0 bases and 0 bases, with 6 bases remaining between them. CDR3 size: 15 residues. The CDR3 spells CASSLAGPSGNTIYF. CDR3 DNA sequence: TGTGCCAGCAGCTTAGCGGGACCCTCTGGAAACACCATATATTTT.

This clonotype was seen a handful of times. The rearrangement joins TRBV18 to TRBJ2-7, with a weak D call TRBD1 (5 bases). Germline loops: CDR1 KGHSH, CDR2 LQKENI. With 4 bases removed from V and 0 bases from J, the gap between germline ends came to 13 bases. The CDR3 covers 15 residues. The CDR3 DNA is TGTGCCAGCTCACAGACAGCTTTCAGCTCCTACGAGCAGTACTTC. Translated, it gives CASSQTAFSSYEQYF.

The CDR3 protein is CASSLVIHEQYF. The CDR3 DNA sequence: TGTGCCAGCAGCTTAGTAATCCACGAGCAGTACTTC. The chain combines TRBV7-9 with TRBJ2-7; the D is unclear. Germline CDR1 and CDR2: SEHNR and FQNEAQ (reference sequence). The V and J ends lost 1 base and 5 bases respectively, with 6 bases between them. This CDR3 contains 12 residues.

This clonotype was found many times. The chain is built from TRBV6-2 or TRBV6-3 and TRBJ2-1, with a possible D match to TRBD2 (6 bases). Germline V gives CDR1 MNHEY, CDR2 SVGEGT. Trimming took 6 bases from V and 0 from J, leaving 21 bases between them. The CDR3 extends over 18 amino acids. CDR3 sequence: CASSRSPLARSSYNEQFF. CDR3 coding DNA: TGTGCCAGCAGCCGGTCCCCCCTAGCGCGTAGCTCCTACAATGAGCAGTTCTTC.

In this sample, this clonotype turned up a few times. The chain couples TRBV11-2 to TRBJ2-1; 8 nucleotides agree with TRBD1. This CDR3 has 19 residues. V lost 4 bases to trimming and J lost 8 bases; unmatched junction nucleotides: 22. Germline V CDR1 and CDR2: SGHAT, FQNNGV. This CDR3 is CASSWGRSGRTGKDDEQFF. The DNA for the CDR3 is TGTGCCAGCAGCTGGGGGCGGTCAGGGAGGACAGGGAAAGACGATGAGCAGTTCTTC.

This clonotype was seen only a few times. The chain is built from TRBV10-3 and TRBJ2-1; possible D gene TRBD1, 6 bases. This CDR3 is built from 16 residues. Germline lookup yields CDR1 ENHRY and CDR2 SYGVKD. With 3 bases removed from V and 6 bases from J, the gap between germline ends came to 18 bases. CDR3 sequence reads: CAISDRGGQYPNEQFF. CDR3 sequence (DNA): TGTGCCATCAGTGACCGGGGCGGACAGTACCCCAATGAGCAGTTCTTC.

The chain uses TRBV4-3 and TRBJ2-5; 9 bases are shared with TRBD1. Germline V gives CDR1 LGHNA, CDR2 YSLEER. This CDR3 is 15 amino acids long. The junction had 4 bases not matched to a gene; V was cut back by 1 base and J by 4 bases. Here the CDR3 DNA reads TGCGCCAGCAGCCAAGGGACAGGGGAAAGAGAGACCCAGTACTTC. Amino acid sequence: CASSQGTGERETQYF.

This chain connects TRBV2 to TRBJ2-1; TRBD2 is a possible D gene (5 bases). This CDR3 is built from 14 residues. V gave up 9 bases and J gave up 0 bases, with 12 bases separating them. Germline V gene sequence: CDR1 SNHLY, CDR2 FYNNEI. The CDR3 region is CASVREGSYNEQFF. CDR3 DNA sequence: TGTGCCAGTGTCCGGGAAGGCTCCTACAATGAGCAGTTCTTC.

This clonotype was detected only a few times. This chain joins TRBV6-2 or TRBV6-3 and TRBJ2-7; D might be TRBD1 (5 bases). V lost 1 base, J lost 2 bases, and 12 bases lay in between. Germline V CDR1 and CDR2: MNHEY, SVGEGT. The CDR3 sequence is 15 residues long. CDR3 protein: CASSYWGGQTYEQYF. For the CDR3, the DNA is TGTGCCAGCAGTTACTGGGGCGGTCAGACCTACGAGCAGTACTTC.

This clonotype has a handful of counts. This chain joins TRBV20-1 and TRBJ1-1; a weak D match, TRBD1 (5 bases). V was shortened by 2 bases and J by 1 base, with 8 bases between the two germline ends. The germline V gene encodes CDR1 DFQATT and CDR2 SNEGSKA (reference sequence). The CDR3 runs 13 residues. In DNA form, the CDR3 reads TGCAGTGCTAGAAGGGGAGGGAACACTGAAGCTTTCTTT. It translates to CSARRGGNTEAFF.

This clonotype was seen only a few times. The chain combines TRBV7-8 with TRBJ2-1; 8 bases map to TRBD2. Germline V gene data show CDR1 as SGHVS and CDR2 as FQNEAQ. CDR3 length equals 16 residues. The ends lost 0 bases at V and 10 bases at J; junction bases unmatched: 11. DNA of the CDR3: TGTGCCAGCAGCTTAGCGAGAGTAGCGGGGCCGGCAGAGCAGTTCTTC. Protein: CASSLARVAGPAEQFF.